The source of this T cell receptor beta chain is a study of shared clonotypes between healthy human individuals (TCRdb year 2020). As for the study more broadly: Three men and a couple of women, aged 18 to 49 years, made up the cohort. To estimate repertoire size and how much clonotypes are shared between individuals, the study performed deep sequencing of blood TCR repertoires from a handful of healthy adults. For each donor, CD4 naive and CD4 memory were each given three plates, CD8 naive was given two plates, and CD8 memory was given one plate. To increase sequencing depth and limit assay-specific biases, TCR repertoire library preparation and sequencing were carried out by different laboratories using diverse techniques. Each donor's leukapheresis produced roughly between roughly 0.85 and 9.5 billion PBMCs. Broad study findings and their caveats: Naive subsets generally had larger estimated clonotype richness than memory subsets. Incomplete sequencing was indicated by rarefaction of sorted-subset datasets, despite the large sequencing depth. Compared with non-shared clonotypes, the clonotypes found in all four sorted-subset donors had higher generation probabilities. Because the study included only a small number of donors, the genetic and exposure-history diversity represented was limited. Sharing across several donors was observed for about 5% of naive CD4, over 3% of naive CD8, around 2.5% of memory CD4, and about 0.4% of memory CD8 clonotypes. Pairwise subsampling indicated that sequencing depth was expected to affect the degree of clonotype sharing among donors. Sampling was restricted to blood, and TCR repertoires in tissue are likely to differ from TCR repertoires in blood.

Including cysteine and phenylalanine, the CDR3 has 15 amino acids. CDR3 DNA is the only sequence kept; it has 45 bases, read in frame from the first base. CDR1 and CDR2 are drawn from the germline V gene: MNHEY, SVGAGI. V is pared back by 0 bases and J by 6 bases, with 13 bases lying between the germline termini. Comments on this clone: Its binding antigen is unknown. No base qualities exist here, and no much larger clone lies one base off it.

TCR CDR3 regions were amplified from genomic DNA by multiplex PCR using the deep immunoSEQ assay. For each cell subset, the extracted genomic DNA was distributed evenly across all wells of several immunoSEQ 96-well plates, and each plate served as one replicate. For sorted subsets, each replicate PCR was loaded with 150 to 250 ng genomic DNA, equivalent to roughly 30,000 T cell genomes. Purified libraries were measured with a Qubit 3.0 fluorometer, size-checked on a Bioanalyzer 2100, and measured again with the KAPA Library Quantification kit. Every immunoSEQ 96-well plate was sequenced on a dedicated single-read 150-cycle Illumina NextSeq 550 flow cell. The published analysis was carried out like this. Because the immunoSEQ output held only junctional sequences and lacked quality scores, the filtering could not match the filtering applied to full-length reads. Sequences were annotated with PyIR, a Python wrapper for IgBLAST v1.9, using IMGT germline references to assign V/J genes and CDR3. Reads were filtered out if the reads had weak V/J assignments (E-value above 1e-6), no CDR3, stop codons, out-of-frame junctions, or ambiguous translated residues. V3J clonotypes were defined by identical inferred V gene, J gene, and CDR3 amino acid sequence. Percentage overlap between repertoires was calculated by dividing the number of shared unique clonotypes by the size of the smaller repertoire. Repertoire richness was assessed with RTK rarefaction, the Chao1 estimator, and Recon v2.1 estimates of unobserved clonotypes. Generation probabilities for all TCRbeta clonotypes obtained by the gDNA method from several donors were computed using OLGA. Entries here come from immuneACCESS through TCRdb and include only in-frame sequences with V and J called. Some clones fail to appear in such tables; in the studies checked, an unresolved V gene covers under half of the shortfall, and the cause of the remainder is unknown. From that table come the V and J calls and clone size; the DNA was used to work out D and trimming. The sample table contains hundreds of thousands of clones; only one count was recorded for roughly 96% of them. Of the sample, approximately 0.1% is held by the ten largest clones.

CD8 naive samples were obtained by positive selection for CCR7 among CD45RO-negative cells, yielding a CD45RA+CCR7+ population from which TemRA cells were excluded. Donors were healthy HIV-negative adults with no recently reported acute infections or vaccinations. Every donor was a Caucasian adult residing in Nashville, Tennessee, USA. Blood was obtained by leukapheresis, after which PBMCs were separated by Ficoll-Histopaque density gradient centrifugation and cryopreserved in liquid nitrogen vapor phase. Analytical flow cytometry was used to check the purity and quantity of every magnetically sorted T cell population. Each sorted fraction had its genomic DNA isolated and then quantified by UV absorbance on a Nanodrop 2000c.

In this chain, TRBV6-5 is recombined with TRBJ2-3, with no D gene named confidently. The sequencing input was naive CD8+ T cells sorted from blood. The sample's cell subset or site label is to be understood as: CD45RA+CCR7+. The sequence came from a woman between 25 and 40 years old in good health. The DNA sequence follows: TGTGCCAGCAGTTACTCGTCGTACTCGGCGGATACGCAGTATTTT. It is translated as CASSYSSYSADTQYF.